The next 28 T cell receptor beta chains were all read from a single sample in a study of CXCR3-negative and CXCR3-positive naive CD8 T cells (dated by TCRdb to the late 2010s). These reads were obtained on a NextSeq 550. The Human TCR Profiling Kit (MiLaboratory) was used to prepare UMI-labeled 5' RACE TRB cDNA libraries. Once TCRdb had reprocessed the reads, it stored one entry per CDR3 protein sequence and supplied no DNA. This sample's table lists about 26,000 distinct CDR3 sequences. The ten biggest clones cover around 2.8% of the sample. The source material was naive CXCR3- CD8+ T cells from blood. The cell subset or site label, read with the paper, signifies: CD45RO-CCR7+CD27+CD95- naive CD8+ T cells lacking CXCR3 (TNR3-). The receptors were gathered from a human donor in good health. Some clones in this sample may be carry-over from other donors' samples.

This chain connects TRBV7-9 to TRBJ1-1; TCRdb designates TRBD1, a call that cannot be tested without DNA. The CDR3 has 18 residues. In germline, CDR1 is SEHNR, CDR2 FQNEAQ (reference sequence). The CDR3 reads CASSPPSGEGAWNTEAFF.

This CDR3 is CASSQMVRTSTDTQYF. This chain uses TRBV7-9 with TRBJ2-3. Germline V CDR1 and CDR2: SEHNR, FQNEAQ (reference sequence). The CDR3 has 16 residues.

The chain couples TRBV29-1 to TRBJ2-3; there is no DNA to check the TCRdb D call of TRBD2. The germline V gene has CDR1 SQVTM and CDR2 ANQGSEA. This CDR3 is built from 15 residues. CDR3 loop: CSPPQWREPPDTQYF.

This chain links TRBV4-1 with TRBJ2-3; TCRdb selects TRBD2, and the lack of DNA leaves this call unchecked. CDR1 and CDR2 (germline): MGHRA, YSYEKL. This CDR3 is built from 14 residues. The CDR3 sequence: CASSQAAGMDTQYF.

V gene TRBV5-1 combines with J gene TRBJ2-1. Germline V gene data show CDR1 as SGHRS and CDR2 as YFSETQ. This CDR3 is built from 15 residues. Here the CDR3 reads CASSLGSPSYNEQFF.

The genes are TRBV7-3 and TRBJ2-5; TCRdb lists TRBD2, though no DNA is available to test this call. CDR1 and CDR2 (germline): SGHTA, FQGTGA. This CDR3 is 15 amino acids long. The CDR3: CASSLTSGGRETQYF.

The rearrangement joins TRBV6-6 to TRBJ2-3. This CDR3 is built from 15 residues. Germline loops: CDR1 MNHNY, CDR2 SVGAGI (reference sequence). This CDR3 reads CASSYHIAGTDTQYF.

The CDR3 here is CSGKGTGELFF. V is TRBV29-1 and J is TRBJ2-2; TCRdb returns TRBD1, unconfirmable since there is no DNA. The CDR3 extends over 11 amino acids. From germline, CDR1 is SQVTM and CDR2 ANQGSEA.

CDR3 sequence reads: CASSLDIPSPGQGRKRTDTQYF. This rearrangement joins TRBV7-6 to TRBJ2-3; absent DNA, TCRdb's TRBD1 call cannot be checked. This CDR3 is 22 amino acids long. In germline, CDR1 is SGHVS, CDR2 FNYEAQ. Combining the CDR3 with reference TRBV7-6 and TRBJ2-3 gives the whole variable domain GAGVSQSPRYKVTKRGQDVALRCDPISGHVSLYWYRQALGQGPEFLTYFNYEAQQDKSGLPNDRFSAERPEGSISTLTIQRTEQRDSAMYRCASSLDIPSPGQGRKRTDTQYFGPGTRLTVL.

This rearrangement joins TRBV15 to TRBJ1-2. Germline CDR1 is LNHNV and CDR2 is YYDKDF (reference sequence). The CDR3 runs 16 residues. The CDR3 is CATSRDPSMNFYGYTF.

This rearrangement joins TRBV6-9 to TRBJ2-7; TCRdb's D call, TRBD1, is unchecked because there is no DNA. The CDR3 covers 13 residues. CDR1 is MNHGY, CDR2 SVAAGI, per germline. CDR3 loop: CASSLLAGAEQYF.

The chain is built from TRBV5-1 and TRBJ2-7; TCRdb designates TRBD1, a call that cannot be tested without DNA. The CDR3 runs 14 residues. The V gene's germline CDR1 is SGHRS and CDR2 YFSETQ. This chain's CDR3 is CASSARTGSYEQYF.

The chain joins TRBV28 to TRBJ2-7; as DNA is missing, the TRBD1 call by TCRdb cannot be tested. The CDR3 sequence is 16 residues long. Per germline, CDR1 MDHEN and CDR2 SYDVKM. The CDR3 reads CASSLSGTGITYEQYF.

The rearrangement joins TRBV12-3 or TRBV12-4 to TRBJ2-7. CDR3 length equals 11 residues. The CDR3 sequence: CASRESLVQYF.

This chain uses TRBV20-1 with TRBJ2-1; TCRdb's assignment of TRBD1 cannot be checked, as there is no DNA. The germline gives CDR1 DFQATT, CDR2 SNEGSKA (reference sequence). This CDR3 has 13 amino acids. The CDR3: CSAREQGENEQFF.

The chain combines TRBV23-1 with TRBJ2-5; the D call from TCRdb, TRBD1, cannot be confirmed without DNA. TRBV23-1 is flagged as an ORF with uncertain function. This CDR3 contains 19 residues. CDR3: CASSHKPPGQRNRQETQYF.

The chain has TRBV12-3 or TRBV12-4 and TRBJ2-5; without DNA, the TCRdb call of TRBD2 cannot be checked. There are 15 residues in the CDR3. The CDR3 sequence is CASSFWGLAEGTQYF.

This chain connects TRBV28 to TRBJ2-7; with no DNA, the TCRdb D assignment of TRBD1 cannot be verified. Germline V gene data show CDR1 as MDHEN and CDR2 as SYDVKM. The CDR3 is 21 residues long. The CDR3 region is CASSLPRAGRDRSTSRSEQYF.

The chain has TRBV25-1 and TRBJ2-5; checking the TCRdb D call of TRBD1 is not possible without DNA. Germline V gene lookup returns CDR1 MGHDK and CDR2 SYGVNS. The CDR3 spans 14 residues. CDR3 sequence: CASSDLRPGETQYF.

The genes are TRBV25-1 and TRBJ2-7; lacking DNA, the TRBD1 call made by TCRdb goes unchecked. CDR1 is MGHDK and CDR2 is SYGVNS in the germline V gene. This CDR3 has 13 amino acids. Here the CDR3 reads CASSDPGPTEQYF.

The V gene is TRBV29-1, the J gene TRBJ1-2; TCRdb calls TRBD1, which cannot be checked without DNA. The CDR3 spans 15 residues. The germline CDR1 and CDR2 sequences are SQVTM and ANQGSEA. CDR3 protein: CSVEDYDRGGYGYTF.

This CDR3 is CASGAAMGQGALEQYF. The V call is TRBV4-2, the J call TRBJ2-7; TCRdb's D gene call, TRBD1, goes unchecked for lack of DNA. The CDR3 extends over 16 amino acids. The germline CDR1 and CDR2 sequences are LGHNA and YNFKEQ.

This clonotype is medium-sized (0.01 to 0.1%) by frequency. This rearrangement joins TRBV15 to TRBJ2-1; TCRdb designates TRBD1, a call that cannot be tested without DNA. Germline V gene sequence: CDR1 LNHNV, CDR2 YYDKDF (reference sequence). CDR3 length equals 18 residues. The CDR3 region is CATSRDSNTGTGVNEQFF.

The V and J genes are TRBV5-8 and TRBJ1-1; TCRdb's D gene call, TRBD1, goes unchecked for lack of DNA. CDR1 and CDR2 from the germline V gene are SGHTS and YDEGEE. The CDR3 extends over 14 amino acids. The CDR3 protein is CASSSDRGATEAFF.

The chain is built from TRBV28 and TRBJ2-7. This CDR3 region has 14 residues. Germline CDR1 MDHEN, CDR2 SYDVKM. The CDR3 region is CASSPNRLPYEQYF.

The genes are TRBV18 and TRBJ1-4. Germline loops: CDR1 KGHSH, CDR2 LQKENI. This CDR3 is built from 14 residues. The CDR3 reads CASSPPGPNEKLFF.

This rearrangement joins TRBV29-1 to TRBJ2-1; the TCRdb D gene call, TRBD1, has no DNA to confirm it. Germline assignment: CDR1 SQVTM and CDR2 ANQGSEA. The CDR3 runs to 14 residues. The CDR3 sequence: CSVRGGGGYNEQFF.

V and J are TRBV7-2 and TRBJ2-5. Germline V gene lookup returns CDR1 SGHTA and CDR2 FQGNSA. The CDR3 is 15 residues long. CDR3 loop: CASSLYSVVSETQYF.